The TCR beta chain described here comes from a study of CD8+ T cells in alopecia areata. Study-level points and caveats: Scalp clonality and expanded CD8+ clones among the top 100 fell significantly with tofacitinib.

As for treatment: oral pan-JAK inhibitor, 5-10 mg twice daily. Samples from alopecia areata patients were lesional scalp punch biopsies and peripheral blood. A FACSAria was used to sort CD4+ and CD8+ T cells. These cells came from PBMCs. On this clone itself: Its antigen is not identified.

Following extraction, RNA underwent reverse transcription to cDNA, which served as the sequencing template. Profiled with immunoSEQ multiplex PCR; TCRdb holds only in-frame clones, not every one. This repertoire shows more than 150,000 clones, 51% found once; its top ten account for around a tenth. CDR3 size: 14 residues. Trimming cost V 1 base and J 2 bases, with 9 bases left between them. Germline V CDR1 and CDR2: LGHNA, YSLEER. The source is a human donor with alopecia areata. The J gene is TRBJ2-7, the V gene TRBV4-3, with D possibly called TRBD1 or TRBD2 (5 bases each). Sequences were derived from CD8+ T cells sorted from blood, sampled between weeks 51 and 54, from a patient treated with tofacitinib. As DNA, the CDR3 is TGCGCCAGCAGCCAAGGGGGGTCCCCCTACGAGCAGTACTTC. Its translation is CASSQGGSPYEQYF.